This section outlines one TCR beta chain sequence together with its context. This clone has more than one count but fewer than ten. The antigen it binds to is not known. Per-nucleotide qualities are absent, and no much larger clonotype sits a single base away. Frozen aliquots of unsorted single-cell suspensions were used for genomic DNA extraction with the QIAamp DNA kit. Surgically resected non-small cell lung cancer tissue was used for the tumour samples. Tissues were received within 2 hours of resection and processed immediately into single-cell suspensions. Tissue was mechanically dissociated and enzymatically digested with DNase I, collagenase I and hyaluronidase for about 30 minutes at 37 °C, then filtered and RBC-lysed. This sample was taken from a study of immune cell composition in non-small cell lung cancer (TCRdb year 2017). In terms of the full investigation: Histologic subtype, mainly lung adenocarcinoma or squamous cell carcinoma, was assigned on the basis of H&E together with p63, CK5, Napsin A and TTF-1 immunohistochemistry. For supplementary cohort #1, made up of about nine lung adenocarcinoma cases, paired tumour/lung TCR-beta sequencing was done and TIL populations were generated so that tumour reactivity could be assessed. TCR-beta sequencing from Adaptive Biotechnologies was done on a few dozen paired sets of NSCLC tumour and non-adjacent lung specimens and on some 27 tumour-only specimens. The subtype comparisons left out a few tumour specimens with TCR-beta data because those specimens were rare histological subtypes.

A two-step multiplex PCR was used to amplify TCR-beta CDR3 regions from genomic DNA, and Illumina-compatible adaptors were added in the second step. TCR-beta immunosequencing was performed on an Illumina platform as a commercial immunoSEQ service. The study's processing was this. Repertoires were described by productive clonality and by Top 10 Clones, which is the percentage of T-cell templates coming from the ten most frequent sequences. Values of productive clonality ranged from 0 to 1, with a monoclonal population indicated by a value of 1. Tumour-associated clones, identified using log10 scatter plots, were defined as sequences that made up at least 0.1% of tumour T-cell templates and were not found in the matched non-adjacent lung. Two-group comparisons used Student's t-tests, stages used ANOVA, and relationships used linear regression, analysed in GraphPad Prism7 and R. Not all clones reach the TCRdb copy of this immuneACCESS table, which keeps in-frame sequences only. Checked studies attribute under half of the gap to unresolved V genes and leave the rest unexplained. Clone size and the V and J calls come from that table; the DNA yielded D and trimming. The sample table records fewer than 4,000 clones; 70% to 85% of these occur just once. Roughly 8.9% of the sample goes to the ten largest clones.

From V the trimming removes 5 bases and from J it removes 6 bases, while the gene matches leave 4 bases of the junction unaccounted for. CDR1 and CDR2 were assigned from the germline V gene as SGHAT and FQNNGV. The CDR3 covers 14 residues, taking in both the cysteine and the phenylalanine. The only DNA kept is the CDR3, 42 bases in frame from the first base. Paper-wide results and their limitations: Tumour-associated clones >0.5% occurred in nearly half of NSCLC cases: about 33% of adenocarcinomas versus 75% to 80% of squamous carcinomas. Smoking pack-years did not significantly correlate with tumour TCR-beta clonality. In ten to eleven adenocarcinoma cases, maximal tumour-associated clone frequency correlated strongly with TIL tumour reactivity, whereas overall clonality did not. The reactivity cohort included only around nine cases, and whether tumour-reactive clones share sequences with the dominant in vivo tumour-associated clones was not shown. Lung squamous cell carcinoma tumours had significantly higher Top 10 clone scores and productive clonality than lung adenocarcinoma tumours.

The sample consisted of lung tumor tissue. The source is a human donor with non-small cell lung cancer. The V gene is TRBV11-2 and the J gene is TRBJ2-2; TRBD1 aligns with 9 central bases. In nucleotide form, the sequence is TGTGCCAGCAGCGCTCGACAGGGGGCCGGGGAGCTGTTTTTT. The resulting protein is CASSARQGAGELFF. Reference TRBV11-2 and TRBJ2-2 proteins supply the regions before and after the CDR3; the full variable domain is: EAGVAQSPRYKIIEKRQSVAFWCNPISGHATLYWYQQILGQGPKLLIQFQNNGVVDDSQLPKDRFSAERLKGVDSTLKIQPAKLEDSAVYLCASSARQGAGELFFGEGSRLTVL.